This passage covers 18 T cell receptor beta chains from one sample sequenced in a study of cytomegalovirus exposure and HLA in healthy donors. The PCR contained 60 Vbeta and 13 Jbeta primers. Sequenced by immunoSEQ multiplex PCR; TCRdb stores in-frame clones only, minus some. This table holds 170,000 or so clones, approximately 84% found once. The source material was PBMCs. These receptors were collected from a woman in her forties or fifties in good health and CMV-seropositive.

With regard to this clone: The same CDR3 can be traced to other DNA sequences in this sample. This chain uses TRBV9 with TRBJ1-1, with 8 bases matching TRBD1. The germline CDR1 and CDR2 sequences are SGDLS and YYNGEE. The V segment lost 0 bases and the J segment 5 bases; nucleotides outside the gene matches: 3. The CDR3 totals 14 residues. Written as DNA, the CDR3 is TGTGCCAGCAGCGTAGTCACAGGGGGGACTGAAGCTTTCTTT. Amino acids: CASSVVTGGTEAFF.

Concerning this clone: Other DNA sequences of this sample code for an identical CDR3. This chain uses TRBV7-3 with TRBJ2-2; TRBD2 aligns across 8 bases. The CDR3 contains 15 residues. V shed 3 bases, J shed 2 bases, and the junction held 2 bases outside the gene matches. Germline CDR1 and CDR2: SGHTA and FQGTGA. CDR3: CASSFGGGNTGELFF. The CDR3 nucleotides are TGTGCCAGCAGCTTCGGGGGGGGTAACACCGGGGAGCTGTTTTTT.

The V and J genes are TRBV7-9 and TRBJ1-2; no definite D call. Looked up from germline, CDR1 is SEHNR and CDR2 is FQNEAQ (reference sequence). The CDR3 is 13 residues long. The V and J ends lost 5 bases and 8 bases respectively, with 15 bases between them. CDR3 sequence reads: CASSLEWEGGYTF. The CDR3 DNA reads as TGTGCCAGCAGCCTGGAGTGGGAGGGCGGCTACACCTTC.

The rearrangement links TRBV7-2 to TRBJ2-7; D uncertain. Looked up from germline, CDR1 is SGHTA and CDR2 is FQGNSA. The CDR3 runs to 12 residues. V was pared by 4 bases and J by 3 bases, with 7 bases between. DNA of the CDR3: TGTGCCAGCAGCTCCGCCTACTACGAGCAGTACTTC. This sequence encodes CASSSAYYEQYF.

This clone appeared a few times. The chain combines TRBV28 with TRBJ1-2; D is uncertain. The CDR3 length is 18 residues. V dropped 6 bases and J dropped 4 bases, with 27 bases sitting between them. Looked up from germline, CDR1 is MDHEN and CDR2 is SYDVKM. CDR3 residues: CASSIDGRAGLAPYGYTF. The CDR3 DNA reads TGTGCCAGCAGCATTGACGGTAGGGCGGGGTTGGCTCCCTATGGCTACACCTTC.

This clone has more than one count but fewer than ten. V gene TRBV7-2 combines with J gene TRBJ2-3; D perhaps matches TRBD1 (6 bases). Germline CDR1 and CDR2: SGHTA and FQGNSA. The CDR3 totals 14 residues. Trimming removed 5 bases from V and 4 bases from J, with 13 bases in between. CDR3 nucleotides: TGTGCCAGCAGCCCCGCGTGGGGGCCAGATACGCAGTATTTT. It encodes CASSPAWGPDTQYF.

For the CDR3, the DNA is TGTGCCACCAGCCGGGACAGGGGTGAAAAACTGTTTTTT. The encoded protein is CATSRDRGEKLFF. The rearrangement uses TRBV15 and TRBJ1-4, with TRBD1 matching 10 bases. The CDR3 totals 13 residues. Germline V gene sequence: CDR1 LNHNV, CDR2 YYDKDF (reference sequence). The ends lost 5 bases at V and 7 bases at J; junction bases unmatched: 1.

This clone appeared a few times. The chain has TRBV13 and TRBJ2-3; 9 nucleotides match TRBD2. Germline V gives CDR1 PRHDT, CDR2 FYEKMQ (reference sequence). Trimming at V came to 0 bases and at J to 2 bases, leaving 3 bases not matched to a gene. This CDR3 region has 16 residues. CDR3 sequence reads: CASSLGLAGTTDTQYF. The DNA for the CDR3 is TGTGCCAGCAGCTTAGGTCTAGCGGGGACCACAGATACGCAGTATTTT.

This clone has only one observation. This CDR3 is CASSLEGTGETRLFF. The CDR3, as DNA: TGTGCCAGCAGCTTAGAGGGGACAGGGGAGACGCGGCTTTTCTTT. The V gene is TRBV7-6, the J gene TRBJ1-1; 10 bases align to TRBD1. The length of the CDR3 is 15 residues. Germline lookup yields CDR1 SGHVS and CDR2 FNYEAQ. Trimming removed 1 base from V and 13 bases from J; junction bases left unmatched: 12.

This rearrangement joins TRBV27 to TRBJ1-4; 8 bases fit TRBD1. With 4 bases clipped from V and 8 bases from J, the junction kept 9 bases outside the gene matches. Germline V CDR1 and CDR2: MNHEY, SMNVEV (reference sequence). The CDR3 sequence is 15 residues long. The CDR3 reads CASSSRQGLGEKLFF. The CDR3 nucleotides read TGTGCCAGCAGTTCCAGACAGGGGCTAGGAGAAAAACTGTTTTTT.

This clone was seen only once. The CDR3 DNA reads TGTGCCAGCAGCTGGGCGGGAGGTTCGGGTGAGCAGTTCTTC. Protein: CASSWAGGSGEQFF. This sequence joins TRBV11-1 and TRBJ2-1; the match to TRBD2 covers 8 bases. The germline gives CDR1 SGHAT, CDR2 FQDESV (reference sequence). J gave up 9 bases and V 4 bases, and 8 bases lay outside the gene matches. There are 14 residues in the CDR3.

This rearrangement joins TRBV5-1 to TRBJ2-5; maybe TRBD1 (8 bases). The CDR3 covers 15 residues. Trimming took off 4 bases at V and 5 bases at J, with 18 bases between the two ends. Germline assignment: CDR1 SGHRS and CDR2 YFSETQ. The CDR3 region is CASSPGQGGMETQYF. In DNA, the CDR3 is TGCGCCAGCAGCCCCGGACAGGGAGGGATGGAGACCCAGTACTTC.

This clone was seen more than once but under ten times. The CDR3: CASSLDGWGRGAYNEQFF. In nucleotides, the CDR3 is TGTGCCAGCAGCTTAGATGGGTGGGGGCGGGGGGCCTACAATGAGCAGTTCTTC. The rearrangement joins TRBV11-3 to TRBJ2-1, with TRBD2 matching 8 bases. The CDR3 covers 18 residues. Germline lookup yields CDR1 SGHNT and CDR2 YENEEA. V lost 0 bases and J lost 2; bases outside the gene matches: 9.

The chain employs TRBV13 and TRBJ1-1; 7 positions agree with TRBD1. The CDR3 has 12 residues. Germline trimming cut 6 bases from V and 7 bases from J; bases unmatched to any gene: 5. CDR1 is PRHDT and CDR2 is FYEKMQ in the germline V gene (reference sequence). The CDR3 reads CASSQTGVEAFF. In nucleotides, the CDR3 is TGTGCCAGCAGTCAAACAGGGGTTGAAGCTTTCTTT.

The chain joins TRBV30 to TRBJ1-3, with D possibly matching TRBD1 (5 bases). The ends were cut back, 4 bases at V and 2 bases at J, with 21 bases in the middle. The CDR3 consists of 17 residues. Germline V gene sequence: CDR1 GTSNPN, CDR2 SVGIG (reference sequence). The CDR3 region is CAWTLGGTVGPGNTIYF. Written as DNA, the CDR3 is TGTGCCTGGACCCTTGGGGGGACGGTAGGCCCTGGAAACACCATATATTTT. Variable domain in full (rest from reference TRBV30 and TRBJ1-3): SQTIHQWPATLVQPVGSPLSLECTVEGTSNPNLYWYRQAAGRGLQLLFYSVGIGQISSEVPQNLSASRPQDRQFILSSKKLLLSDSGFYLCAWTLGGTVGPGNTIYFGEGSWLTVV.

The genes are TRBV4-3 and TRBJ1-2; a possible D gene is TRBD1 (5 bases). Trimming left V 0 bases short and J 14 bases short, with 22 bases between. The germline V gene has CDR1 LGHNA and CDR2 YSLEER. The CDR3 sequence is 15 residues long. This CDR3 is CASSQDHPPSMGGTF. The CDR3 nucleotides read TGCGCCAGCAGCCAAGATCACCCACCCTCTATGGGGGGAACCTTC.

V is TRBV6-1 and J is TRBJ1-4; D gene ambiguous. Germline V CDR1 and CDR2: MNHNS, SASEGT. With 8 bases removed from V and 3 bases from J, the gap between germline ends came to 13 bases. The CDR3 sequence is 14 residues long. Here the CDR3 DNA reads TGTGCCAGCTCTAGCATGTTGGCTAATGAAAAACTGTTTTTT. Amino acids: CASSSMLANEKLFF.

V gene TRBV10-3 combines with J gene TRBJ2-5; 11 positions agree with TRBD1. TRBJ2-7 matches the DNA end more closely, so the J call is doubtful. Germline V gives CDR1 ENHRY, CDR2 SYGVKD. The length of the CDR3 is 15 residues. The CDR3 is CAITRTGGSSYEQYF. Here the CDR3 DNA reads TGTGCCATCACCCGGACAGGGGGCAGTTCCTACGAGCAGTACTTC.